This entry lists 14 T cell receptor beta chains sequenced from one sample in a study of OX40 agonist ivuxolimab in advanced cancers. Sequencing used immunoSEQ multiplex PCR; TCRdb keeps in-frame clones, though not all of them. Among fewer than 85,000 clones, about four fifths were seen once, and the ten largest hold 5%. The sequencing used CD4+ or CD8+ T cells sorted from blood, collected in a trial of the OX40 agonist ivuxolimab. The receptors were gathered from an adult with an advanced solid tumor such as melanoma, head and neck, liver or kidney cancer.

The chain has TRBV7-6 and TRBJ2-1; weak D call: TRBD2 (6 bases). The germline gives CDR1 SGHVS, CDR2 FNYEAQ. Trimming stripped 5 bases from V and 9 bases from J, with 17 bases between. The CDR3 loop spans 14 amino acids. CDR3 DNA: TGTGCCAGCAGCCCCAGACTAGTTACGGGTGAGCAGTTCTTC. Translated, it gives CASSPRLVTGEQFF.

This chain joins TRBV11-2 and TRBJ2-5; weak D call: TRBD1 (5 bases). The length of the CDR3 is 12 residues. V lost 7 bases to trimming and J lost 4 bases, with 10 bases between them. Germline assignment: CDR1 SGHAT and CDR2 FQNNGV. In DNA form, the CDR3 reads TGTGCCAGCAAGTGGACATCAGAGACCCAGTACTTC. It encodes CASKWTSETQYF.

The V call is TRBV18, the J call TRBJ2-5; D gene uncertain. CDR1 and CDR2 (germline): KGHSH, LQKENI. This CDR3 spans 12 amino acids. V was cut by 5 bases and J by 2 bases, with 6 bases left in between. This CDR3 reads CASSANQETQYF. In DNA form, the CDR3 reads TGTGCCAGCTCAGCCAATCAAGAGACCCAGTACTTC.

The chain uses TRBV28 and TRBJ1-1, with a weak D call TRBD1 (5 bases). The germline V gene encodes CDR1 MDHEN and CDR2 SYDVKM. Trimming cost V 1 base and J 4 bases, with 13 bases left between them. CDR3 length: 15 amino acids. For the CDR3, the DNA is TGTGCCAGCAGTTTATTAAGTGGGGGGGTCACTGAAGCTTTCTTT. Protein product: CASSLLSGGVTEAFF.

V gene TRBV11-2 combines with J gene TRBJ2-7; D may be TRBD1 (5 bases). The CDR3 runs 14 residues. The germline V and J ends were trimmed by 1 base and 4 bases, with 11 bases remaining between them. Germline CDR1 and CDR2: SGHAT and FQNNGV. The chain's CDR3 is CASSLASREYEQYF. The CDR3 nucleotides read TGTGCCAGCAGCTTAGCCTCCAGGGAATACGAGCAGTACTTC.

This chain joins TRBV6-5 and TRBJ1-4; D perhaps matches TRBD1 (5 bases). CDR3 length equals 15 residues. Germline V CDR1 and CDR2: MNHEY, SVGAGI. With 4 bases removed from V and 4 bases from J, the gap between germline ends came to 13 bases. In DNA form, the CDR3 reads TGTGCCAGCAGTTCCACCGGGACTCTTAATGAAAAACTGTTTTTT. It encodes CASSSTGTLNEKLFF.

This clone was observed a single time. V gene TRBV5-1 combines with J gene TRBJ2-4, with D uncertain. Germline assignment: CDR1 SGHRS and CDR2 YFSETQ. The CDR3 contains 13 residues. The V end lost 4 bases, the J end lost 0 bases, and 5 bases lay between the germline ends. The chain's CDR3 is CASSALAKNIQYF. The CDR3 bases are TGCGCCAGCAGCGCACTAGCCAAAAACATTCAGTACTTC.

The gene calls are TRBV27 and TRBJ2-1; 8 positions agree with TRBD1. Germline V gene lookup returns CDR1 MNHEY and CDR2 SMNVEV (reference sequence). V gave up 6 bases and J gave up 10 bases; unmatched junction bases: 11. The CDR3 extends over 14 amino acids. The CDR3 DNA reads as TGTGCCAGCAGCCGGTCCCGGGACAGGATCGAGCAGTTCTTC. Its translation: CASSRSRDRIEQFF.

This chain links TRBV28 with TRBJ2-5; D gene uncertain. The V gene lost 5 bases and the J gene lost 1 base, with 8 bases spanning the gap. Germline lookup yields CDR1 MDHEN and CDR2 SYDVKM. The CDR3 has 13 residues. CDR3 nucleotides: TGTGCCAGCAGTAAGGCAGCCCAAGAGACCCAGTACTTC. Its protein product is CASSKAAQETQYF.

V gene TRBV7-9 combines with J gene TRBJ2-5; D not resolved. The V and J ends lost 1 base and 5 bases respectively, with 8 bases between them. From germline, CDR1 is SEHNR and CDR2 FQNEAQ (reference sequence). This CDR3 region has 13 residues. For the CDR3, the DNA is TGTGCCAGCAGCTTAGATAGGACGGAGACCCAGTACTTC. Amino acid sequence: CASSLDRTETQYF.

V and J are TRBV2 and TRBJ2-7, with 11 bases fitting TRBD1. Germline loops: CDR1 SNHLY, CDR2 FYNNEI. CDR3 length equals 14 residues. V trimming: 7 bases; J trimming: 3 bases; junction bases outside the gene matches: 5. The CDR3 nucleotides read TGTGCCAGCAAGACCGGGACAGGGGGCTACGAGCAGTACTTC. Translated: CASKTGTGGYEQYF.

V and J are TRBV28 and TRBJ2-6; D ambiguous. Trimming shortened V by 1 base and J by 0 bases, and 4 bases separated the two germline ends. CDR3 size: 15 residues. Germline V gives CDR1 MDHEN, CDR2 SYDVKM. The CDR3, as DNA: TGTGCCAGCAGTTTATACAACTCTGGGGCCAACGTCCTGACTTTC. Translating gives CASSLYNSGANVLTF.

The rearrangement uses TRBV19 and TRBJ2-2, with 8 positions matching TRBD2. Looked up from germline, CDR1 is LNHDA and CDR2 is SQIVND (reference sequence). The V gene end was trimmed by 4 bases and the J gene end by 4 bases; junction bases not matched to a gene: 8. CDR3 length: 16 amino acids. The CDR3 region is CASSSVVAGSTGELFF. The CDR3 DNA is TGTGCCAGTAGTAGCGTGGTAGCGGGGAGCACCGGGGAGCTGTTTTTT.

The rearrangement uses TRBV5-1 and TRBJ2-2; the D gene could be TRBD1 or TRBD2 (5 bases each). V lost 3 bases and J 5 bases, leaving 8 bases between the germline ends. Germline CDR1 SGHRS, CDR2 YFSETQ. The CDR3 consists of 13 residues. The CDR3 bases are TGCGCCAGCAGCTGGGACGTAACCGGGGAGCTGTTTTTT. Residues: CASSWDVTGELFF.